The clone carrying this T cell receptor (beta chain) was counted at least ten times. Its antigen is unidentified. Trimming removed 5 bases at V and 5 bases at J, with 16 bases between. This CDR3 has 15 amino acids. For TCR beta, libraries came from quantitative 5'-RACE with molecular barcodes. Each CDR3 protein gets one entry after TCRdb re-called the 5' RACE reads with MiXCR. The sample lists about 360,000 distinct CDR3 sequences, roughly 14% seen once, with less than 1.1% in the top ten. This specimen belongs to a study of CD8 T cells in ankylosing spondylitis. General study results and limits: Disease-linked clones had a CD8+ phenotype and relatively low frequency in peripheral blood. Enrichment of disease-linked clones was reportedly significant in matched ankylosing spondylitis synovial fluid. A TCR beta motif of several highly homologous variants seemed to mark ankylosing spondylitis blood.

Sequenced sample: blood, either unsorted or a sorted T cell fraction (not recorded which). The chain has TRBV12-3 or TRBV12-4 and TRBJ2-1; D might be TRBD1 or TRBD2, each matching 5 bases. This TCR was recovered from a male donor with ankylosing spondylitis or in good health (not recorded which). Here the CDR3 reads CASSRDGAGHNEQFF. For the CDR3, the DNA is TGTGCCAGCAGTCGGGATGGGGCGGGCCACAATGAGCAGTTCTTC.